The 22 T cell receptor beta chains below all came from one sample that was sequenced in a study of T cell repertoires in cytomegalovirus infection (dated by TCRdb to the late 2010s). Instrument on record: Illumina HiSeq 1500. TCRdb redid the processing of the public reads, applying fastp at Q25 and MiXCR, and retained in-frame beta chains. CDR3 protein sequences are deduplicated, and each keeps its most common genes and DNA. This sample is represented by around 210,000 distinct CDR3 sequences; 6% to 8% of them were singletons. The top ten hold more than 5.5% of the sample. Sequencing was carried out using PBMCs. The receptors here all came from a human donor in good health (CMV status not recorded). Some clones in this sample may be carry-over from other donors' samples.

At least ten counts were recorded for this clonotype. The J gene is TRBJ2-3, the V gene TRBV20-1; 10 bases are a match to TRBD1. The CDR3 is 14 residues long. Germline values: CDR1 DFQATT, CDR2 SNEGSKA (reference sequence). V lost 4 bases, J lost 3 bases, and 4 bases stayed unmatched. The CDR3 DNA reads TGCAGTGCTAAGGGACAGGGGTGGACAGATACGCAGTATTTT. It is translated as CSAKGQGWTDTQYF.

At least ten counts were recorded for this clonotype. The rearrangement joins TRBV20-1 to TRBJ1-2; TRBD1 is a possible D gene (5 bases). The ends were cut back, 6 bases at V and 6 bases at J, with 14 bases in the middle. Germline V gene lookup returns CDR1 DFQATT and CDR2 SNEGSKA (reference sequence). CDR3 length equals 12 residues. For the CDR3, the DNA is TGCAGTGCGTGGCAGGGTATCAATGGCTACACCTTC. It specifies CSAWQGINGYTF.

This clonotype was seen repeatedly, ten times or more. The chain is built from TRBV7-3 and TRBJ2-6; D not certain. The CDR3 has 15 amino acids. V lost 5 bases, J lost 4 bases, and 12 bases lay in between. Per the germline V gene, CDR1 is SGHTA and CDR2 is FQGTGA. The CDR3 loop reads CASSTPRPGANVLTF. CDR3 bases: TGTGCCAGCAGCACCCCGAGGCCCGGGGCCAACGTCCTGACTTTC. Supplemented by reference TRBV7-3 and TRBJ2-6, the full variable domain reads GAGVSQTPSNKVTEKGKYVELRCDPISGHTALYWYRQSLGQGPEFLIYFQGTGAADDSGLPNDRFFAVRPEGSVSTLKIQRTERGDSAVYLCASSTPRPGANVLTFGAGSRLTVL.

Note on this clonotype: A much larger clone lies a single base off, so this may be a read error. This chain links TRBV4-3 with TRBJ1-1; D call uncertain. The germline V gene has CDR1 LGHNA and CDR2 YSLEER. V lost 0 bases, J lost 4 bases, and 6 bases lay in between. The CDR3 totals 13 residues. DNA for the CDR3: TGCGCCAGCAGCCAAGAAGCGAGCACTGAAGCTTTCTTT. Translating it yields CASSQEASTEAFF.

This clonotype was picked up many times. V and J are TRBV20-1 and TRBJ2-2, with D tentatively TRBD1 (5 bases). The ends were cut back, 0 bases at V and 4 bases at J, with 6 bases in the middle. The CDR3 is made up of 13 amino acids. CDR1 and CDR2 (germline): DFQATT, SNEGSKA (reference sequence). CDR3 residues: CSARDRVTGELFF. The DNA for the CDR3 is TGCAGTGCTAGAGACAGGGTCACCGGGGAGCTGTTTTTT.

This clonotype was recorded at least ten times. The chain uses TRBV7-2 and TRBJ2-7, with TRBD1 matching over 10 bases. The CDR3 length is 15 residues. Trimming removed 2 bases from V and 2 bases from J; junction bases left unmatched: 3. Germline CDR1 SGHTA, CDR2 FQGNSA. The CDR3: CASSLIGQGAYEQYF. CDR3 DNA: TGTGCCAGCAGCTTAATAGGACAGGGGGCCTACGAGCAGTACTTC.

There are a few counts of this clonotype. Compared with germline, one end of the junction differs, possibly owing to a read error. This sequence joins TRBV20-1 and TRBJ2-1, with 11 nucleotides matching TRBD1. The length of the CDR3 is 15 residues. Per germline, CDR1 DFQATT and CDR2 SNEGSKA (reference sequence). This CDR3 is CSARADRGRIQGQFF. The CDR3 nucleotides are TGCAGTGCGAGAGCGGACAGGGGGCGAATCCAAGGGCAGTTCTTC.

This clonotype was observed at least ten times. V usage is TRBV27 and J usage is TRBJ1-1, with D unresolved. The CDR3 length is 13 residues. Trimming shortened V by 5 bases and J by 0 bases, and 7 bases separated the two germline ends. The germline CDR1 and CDR2 sequences are MNHEY and SMNVEV (reference sequence). This CDR3 is CASSRVLNTEAFF. In nucleotides, the CDR3 is TGTGCCAGCAGTCGGGTTTTGAACACTGAAGCTTTCTTT.

This clonotype was detected only a few times. The chain couples TRBV5-6 to TRBJ2-3, with 8 bases fitting TRBD2. CDR1 and CDR2 from the germline V gene are SGHDT and YYEEEE. CDR3 size: 17 residues. V lost 0 bases and J lost 2; bases outside the gene matches: 8. The CDR3 nucleotides are TGTGCCAGCAGCTTGGCCGTTATAGCGGGGATCACAGATACGCAGTATTTT. Its protein is CASSLAVIAGITDTQYF.

This clonotype showed up many times. V usage is TRBV20-1 and J usage is TRBJ2-5; D may be TRBD1 (6 bases). CDR3 length: 14 residues. The V gene lost 6 bases and the J gene lost 5 bases, with 19 bases spanning the gap. CDR1 and CDR2 (germline): DFQATT, SNEGSKA (reference sequence). This CDR3 is CSADMAQGPETQYF. CDR3 coding DNA: TGCAGTGCAGACATGGCCCAGGGGCCGGAGACCCAGTACTTC.

This clonotype was detected many times. The gene calls are TRBV7-9 and TRBJ2-1; no reliable D call. Per germline, CDR1 SEHNR and CDR2 FQNEAQ (reference sequence). The CDR3 is 12 amino acids. The V end lost 4 bases, the J end lost 7 bases, and 8 bases lay between the germline ends. This CDR3 reads CASSWSLNEQFF. In DNA, the CDR3 is TGTGCCAGCAGCTGGTCCCTAAATGAGCAGTTCTTC.

This clonotype has at least ten counts. V is TRBV6-5 and J is TRBJ2-1; D possibly corresponds to TRBD1 (6 bases). The CDR3 has 16 amino acids. V was trimmed by 6 bases and J by 0 bases, leaving 15 bases between them. CDR1 and CDR2 from the germline V gene are MNHEY and SVGAGI. CDR3 amino acids: CASSLLGASSYNEQFF. The CDR3 DNA sequence: TGTGCCAGCAGCCTACTGGGGGCAAGCTCCTACAATGAGCAGTTCTTC.

At least ten counts were recorded for this clonotype. The V and J genes are TRBV7-2 and TRBJ1-1; 7 bases match TRBD1. Trimming cost V 2 bases and J 0 bases; bases outside gene matches: 9. Germline lookup yields CDR1 SGHTA and CDR2 FQGNSA. CDR3 length equals 17 residues. The CDR3 spells CASSLKPGQLLNTEAFF. The CDR3 coding sequence is TGTGCCAGCAGCTTAAAGCCGGGACAGCTCCTGAACACTGAAGCTTTCTTT.

The sample holds many counts of this clonotype. The chain combines TRBV7-9 with TRBJ2-5; 7 bases line up with TRBD1. Trimming took 5 bases from V and 4 from J; bases not matched to a gene: 13. CDR3 length: 16 amino acids. The germline V gene has CDR1 SEHNR and CDR2 FQNEAQ (reference sequence). CDR3 coding DNA: TGTGCCAGCAGCCCAAGAGCAACAGGGGATGGAGAGACCCAGTACTTC. Translating it yields CASSPRATGDGETQYF. Full variable domain (remainder filled in from reference TRBV7-9 and TRBJ2-5): DTGVSQNPRHKITKRGQNVTFRCDPISEHNRLYWYRQTLGQGPEFLTYFQNEAQLEKSRLLSDRFSAERPKGSFSTLEIQRTEQGDSAMYLCASSPRATGDGETQYFGPGTRLLVL.

V is TRBV4-3 and J is TRBJ1-2; maybe TRBD1 (6 bases). Between the trimmed V and J ends, which lost 1 base and 4 bases, there was a span of 13 bases. The CDR3 runs 15 residues. Germline V gene lookup returns CDR1 LGHNA and CDR2 YSLEER. Here the CDR3 reads CASSQGSGVLYGYTF. For the CDR3, the DNA is TGCGCCAGCAGCCAAGGTTCAGGGGTTCTCTATGGCTACACCTTC.

This clonotype showed up many times. The CDR3 reads CASSSRGSSYNEQFF. CDR3 nucleotide sequence: TGTGCCAGCAGCTCGCGGGGGAGCTCCTACAATGAGCAGTTCTTC. The chain joins TRBV7-6 to TRBJ2-1, with 7 bases that match TRBD2. After removal of 4 bases from V and 0 bases from J, the junction contained 3 bases not matched to a gene. This CDR3 has 15 residues. From germline, CDR1 is SGHVS and CDR2 FNYEAQ.

Ten or more counts support this clonotype. The chain employs TRBV20-1 and TRBJ2-4; 9 bases are shared with TRBD1. The germline V gene encodes CDR1 DFQATT and CDR2 SNEGSKA (reference sequence). The J segment lost 4 bases and the V segment lost 6 bases, leaving 13 bases of the junction unmatched. The CDR3 is made up of 16 amino acids. Here the CDR3 reads CSAAPLRGQGKNIQYF. The CDR3 DNA reads as TGCAGTGCCGCTCCTCTTAGGGGACAGGGAAAAAACATTCAGTACTTC.

This clonotype was found many times. J is TRBJ2-3 and V is TRBV7-9; no clear D. V was cut by 3 bases and J by 1 base, with 8 bases left in between. The CDR3 has 14 amino acids. CDR1 is SEHNR, CDR2 FQNEAQ, per germline (reference sequence). Written as DNA, the CDR3 is TGTGCCAGCAGCTTCCGATCTGGCACAGATACGCAGTATTTT. This sequence encodes CASSFRSGTDTQYF.

This clonotype was seen repeatedly, ten times or more. This chain links TRBV7-2 with TRBJ1-4, with 9 bases matching TRBD1. Germline CDR1 and CDR2: SGHTA and FQGNSA. Trimming took 5 bases from V and 0 from J; bases not matched to a gene: 10. CDR3 length: 18 amino acids. DNA for the CDR3: TGTGCCAGCAGCCGACGGGACAGGGAGTTTGCAACTAATGAAAAACTGTTTTTT. The encoded protein is CASSRRDREFATNEKLFF.

This clonotype was detected ten times or more. This chain uses TRBV7-2 with TRBJ2-7; D might be TRBD2 (5 bases). This CDR3 is 14 amino acids long. The V end lost 5 bases, the J end lost 7 bases, and 18 bases lay between the germline ends. Germline lookup yields CDR1 SGHTA and CDR2 FQGNSA. CDR3 in DNA: TGTGCCAGCAGCCCCGACCCCTCATCGGGAGAGCAGTACTTC. It yields the protein CASSPDPSSGEQYF.

This clonotype came up many times. This rearrangement joins TRBV6-2 or TRBV6-3 to TRBJ2-5, with TRBD1 matching 8 bases. CDR1 is MNHEY and CDR2 is SVGEGT in the germline V gene. The CDR3 is 17 residues long. Trimming removed 6 bases from V and 4 bases from J; junction bases left unmatched: 16. The DNA for the CDR3 is TGTGCCAGCAGCACCACTGTCAGGGGGCCGGTTGGAGAGACCCAGTACTTC. This codes for CASSTTVRGPVGETQYF.

This clonotype was observed at least ten times. This chain joins TRBV6-1 and TRBJ2-3; 12 bases line up with TRBD1. The V and J ends lost 6 bases and 5 bases, in that order; junction bases with no gene match: 6. Germline lookup yields CDR1 MNHNS and CDR2 SASEGT. This CDR3 has 15 residues. The CDR3: CASSPGQGAQDTQYF. The CDR3 nucleotides read TGTGCCAGCAGCCCGGGACAGGGGGCACAAGATACGCAGTATTTT.